The 5 T cell receptor beta chains reported below all come from one sample, sequenced in a study of T cells in localized non-small cell lung cancer (dated by TCRdb to 2019 to 2021). Receptor libraries were prepared by the immunoSEQ multiplex PCR assay. As stored in TCRdb, this immuneACCESS dataset retains in-frame rearrangements with V and J assigned. A fraction of the clones does not appear; measured against another copy, unresolved V genes explain less than half of the discrepancy, and the remainder lacks a known reason. The sample records 30,000 to 40,000 clones, around 82% of which are singletons. Around 33% of the sample lies in the top ten. Specimen: peripheral blood, collected before any cancer treatment. All receptors come from a male donor aged 60 or over with stage II squamous cell lung carcinoma.

The chain has TRBV30 and TRBJ1-5; D not certain. The CDR3 extends over 13 amino acids. The germline V gene has CDR1 GTSNPN and CDR2 SVGIG (reference sequence). Deletions cut 1 base from V and 1 base from J, with 5 bases between. The CDR3 region is CAWSDDSNQPQHF. The CDR3 coding sequence is TGTGCCTGGAGTGATGACAGCAATCAGCCCCAGCATTTT. The complete variable domain, with remaining parts taken from reference TRBV30 and TRBJ1-5, reads SQTIHQWPATLVQPVGSPLSLECTVEGTSNPNLYWYRQAAGRGLQLLFYSVGIGQISSEVPQNLSASRPQDRQFILSSKKLLLSDSGFYLCAWSDDSNQPQHFGDGTRLSIL.

The chain recombines TRBV6-1 with TRBJ1-2; D gene ambiguous. Germline V gene lookup returns CDR1 MNHNS and CDR2 SASEGT. The CDR3 is made up of 15 amino acids. V was cut by 2 bases and J by 4 bases, with 14 bases left in between. The CDR3, as DNA: TGTGCCAGCAGTGAACAACGGACGGAGATCTATGGCTACACCTTC. Translated: CASSEQRTEIYGYTF.

This clone was counted a few times. The chain recombines TRBV28 with TRBJ2-7, with TRBD2 as a possible D gene (7 bases). Per the germline V gene, CDR1 is MDHEN and CDR2 is SYDVKM. Trimming pared 5 bases from V and 3 bases from J, leaving 14 bases between. The CDR3 spans 14 residues. This CDR3 reads CASSPLGGRYEQYF. The CDR3 DNA follows: TGTGCCAGCAGTCCCCTGGGGGGGCGCTACGAGCAGTACTTC.

The rearrangement links TRBV5-1 to TRBJ2-7, with TRBD1 identical over 9 bases. J was trimmed by 1 base and V by 0 bases; bases with no gene match: 2. This CDR3 region has 15 residues. Germline CDR1 is SGHRS and CDR2 is YFSETQ. The CDR3 region has the DNA TGCGCCAGCAGCTTGGATGGACAGGGGTCCTACGAGCAGTACTTC. Residues: CASSLDGQGSYEQYF.

V is TRBV7-6 and J is TRBJ1-1, with TRBD1 as a possible D gene (5 bases). V dropped 2 bases and J dropped 3 bases, with 13 bases sitting between them. This CDR3 comprises 15 residues. Germline lookup yields CDR1 SGHVS and CDR2 FNYEAQ. CDR3 DNA: TGTGCCAGCAGCTTAAATCTGGGGGGGTACACTGAAGCTTTCTTT. Amino acid sequence: CASSLNLGGYTEAFF.